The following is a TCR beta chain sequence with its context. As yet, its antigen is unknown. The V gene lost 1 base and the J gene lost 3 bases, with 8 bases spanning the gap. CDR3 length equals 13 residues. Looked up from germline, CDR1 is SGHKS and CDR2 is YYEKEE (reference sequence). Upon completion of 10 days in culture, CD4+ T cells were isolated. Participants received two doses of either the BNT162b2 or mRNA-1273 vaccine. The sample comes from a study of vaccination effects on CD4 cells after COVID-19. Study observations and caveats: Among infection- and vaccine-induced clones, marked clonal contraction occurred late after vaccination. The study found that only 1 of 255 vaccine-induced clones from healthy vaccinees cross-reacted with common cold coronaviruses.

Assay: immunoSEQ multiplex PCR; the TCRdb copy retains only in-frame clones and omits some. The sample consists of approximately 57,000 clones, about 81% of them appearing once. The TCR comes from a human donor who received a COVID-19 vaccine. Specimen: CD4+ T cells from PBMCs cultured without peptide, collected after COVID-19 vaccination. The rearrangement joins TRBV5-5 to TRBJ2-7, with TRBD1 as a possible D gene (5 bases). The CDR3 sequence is CASSLQRGYEQYF. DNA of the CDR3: TGTGCCAGCAGCTTGCAAAGGGGCTACGAGCAGTACTTC.